The rows below give T cell receptor beta chains drawn from one sample of a study of response to subunit inactivated influenza vaccine. TCRdb passed the RT-PCR reads through MiXCR, listing each CDR3 protein once. Of approximately 500,000 distinct CDR3 sequences listed, 14% were seen once; the top ten hold 11%. Sequenced here: PBMCs from blood, sampled 12 days after vaccination. Receptors originate from a man over 45 who received an inactivated influenza vaccine. CDR3s include the opening cysteine and the closing phenylalanine or tryptophan. The D gene is left open where the match is weak. Clone size, where shown, is once, few, many, or a class for clones that have expanded.

J gene | D gene | clone size | V gene | CDR3 length | CDR3 protein | CDR3 DNA
TRBJ2-7 | - | once | TRBV5-5 | 13 | CASSLVAPYEQYF | TGTGCCAGCAGCTTGGTGGCCCCCTACGAGCAGTACTTC
TRBJ2-2 | TRBD2 | - | TRBV12-3/TRBV12-4 | 16 | CASSLAPTSVTGELFF | TGTGCCAGCAGTTTGGCCCCTACTAGCGTTACCGGGGAGCTGTTTTTT
TRBJ2-6 | - | - | TRBV21-1 | 16 | CASTPRTIPGANVLTF | TGTGCCAGCACACCCAGGACGATTCCTGGGGCCAACGTCCTGACTTTC
TRBJ2-7 | TRBD1 | few | TRBV6-6 | 13 | CASRDRGPHEQYF | TGTGCCAGCCGGGACAGGGGTCCCCACGAGCAGTACTTC
TRBJ1-6 | - | - | TRBV7-2 | 14 | CASSATRNNSPLHF | TGTGCCAGCAGCGCAACTCGGAATAATTCACCCCTCCACTTT
TRBJ2-2 | TRBD2 | - | TRBV6-2/TRBV6-3 | 16 | CASTNGLAGGAGELFF | TGTGCCAGCACCAACGGACTAGCGGGTGGGGCCGGGGAGCTGTTTTTT
TRBJ1-1 | - | - | TRBV5-5 | 14 | CASSLMMSDTEAFF | TGTGCCAGCAGCTTGATGATGTCAGACACTGAAGCTTTCTTT
TRBJ2-2 | - | many | TRBV24-1 | 13 | CATSDSVTGELFF | TGTGCCACCAGTGATTCGGTAACCGGGGAGCTGTTTTTT
TRBJ1-3 | - | - | TRBV20-1 | 13 | CSASNRPGNTIYF | TGCAGTGCTTCCAACAGGCCGGGAAACACCATATATTTT
TRBJ1-2 | - | - | TRBV5-1 | 14 | CASSFAAFNYGYTF | TGCGCCAGCAGCTTTGCAGCCTTTAACTATGGCTACACCTTC
TRBJ2-7 | TRBD1 | few | TRBV12-3/TRBV12-4 | 15 | CASRHIRDSGYEQYF | TGTGCCAGCAGGCACATCCGGGACAGCGGCTACGAGCAGTACTTC
TRBJ1-4 | - | once | TRBV20-1 | 14 | CSASRPGAGEKLFF | TGCAGTGCTAGTCGTCCGGGGGCGGGTGAAAAACTGTTTTTT
TRBJ1-1 | TRBD1 | - | TRBV6-1 | 14 | CASRNRGQNTEAFF | TGTGCCAGCAGAAACAGGGGTCAGAACACTGAAGCTTTCTTT
TRBJ2-1 | - | few | TRBV12-3/TRBV12-4 | 12 | CASRRDMHEQFF | TGTGCCAGCAGGCGGGACATGCATGAGCAGTTCTTC
TRBJ2-3 | - | many | TRBV4-2 | 16 | CASSQDVGLGTDTQYF | TGTGCCAGCAGCCAAGATGTGGGGCTGGGCACAGATACGCAGTATTTT
TRBJ2-2 | - | - | TRBV7-9 | 16 | CASSAPRDFYTGELFF | TGTGCCAGCAGCGCCCCCCGGGACTTTTACACCGGGGAGCTGTTTTTT
TRBJ1-1 | - | few | TRBV11-3 | 13 | CASSKDRGTEAFF | TGTGCCAGCAGCAAAGACCGAGGCACTGAAGCTTTCTTT
TRBJ1-1 | - | - | TRBV28 | 16 | CASSDGDSNFGTEAFF | TGTGCCAGCAGTGATGGGGACTCCAATTTTGGCACTGAAGCTTTCTTT
TRBJ2-4 | - | - | TRBV5-3 | 17 | CASIPRGDVIAKNIQYF | TGTGCCAGCATCCCCCGCGGGGACGTCATAGCCAAAAACATTCAGTACTTC
TRBJ1-5 | TRBD1 | few | TRBV4-2 | 18 | CASSQAYLGQGFNQPQHF | TGTGCCAGCAGCCAAGCCTATCTTGGACAGGGCTTCAATCAGCCCCAGCATTTT
TRBJ1-1 | - | few | TRBV7-9 | 16 | CASSLLGGRFDTEAFF | TGTGCCAGCAGCTTACTCGGAGGGAGGTTCGACACTGAAGCTTTCTTT
TRBJ1-3 | - | - | TRBV28 | 15 | CASTEDTMFGNTIYF | TGTGCCAGCACCGAGGACACGATGTTTGGAAACACCATATATTTT
TRBJ2-4 | TRBD2 | - | TRBV20-1 | 14 | CSASGAGEIAIQYF | TGCAGTGCTAGTGGAGCGGGAGAAATTGCCATTCAGTACTTC
TRBJ2-1 | TRBD2 | - | TRBV7-2 | 15 | CASSFGTSGGYEQFF | TGTGCCAGCAGCTTTGGGACTAGCGGGGGGTATGAGCAGTTCTTC
TRBJ1-5 | - | - | TRBV6-1 | 13 | CASTQVSNQPQHF | TGTGCCAGCACACAGGTTAGCAATCAGCCCCAGCATTTT